This TCR beta chain was captured by sequencing in a study of regulatory T cells in long-lasting Graves disease. Notes on the study in general: Persistent disease showed a preference for TRBV28, TRBJ1-2 and TRBJ2-5.

Both iRepertoire HTBI primers and Arm-PCR of CDR3 regions were used to build the TCR beta libraries. Original handling: The samples included around 65 TRBV and roughly 14 TRBJ segments. A single record per CDR3 protein comes from TCRdb applying MiXCR to the multiplex PCR reads. TCRdb assigned the V and J calls; the authors' analysis was not used. This sample has about 470,000 distinct CDR3 sequences, with under 25% found just once. This CDR3 contains 14 residues. From germline, CDR1 is SGHRS and CDR2 YFSETQ. Trimming took 4 bases from V and 2 from J; bases not matched to a gene: 6. Specified time point: persistent/refractory GD, antithyroid drugs over 5 years with positive TRAb. The TCR library was made from RNA that had been extracted from PBMCs in TRIzol. This clonotype showed up many times. The target antigen is unknown.

This chain links TRBV5-1 with TRBJ2-7, with 7 bases aligning to TRBD2. Source: peripheral blood mononuclear cells (PBMCs), taken when the disease was refractory, from a patient treated with antithyroid drugs. This clonotype was sampled from a female donor with Graves disease. CDR3 bases: TGCGCCAGCAGCCCTAGCGGAGGGACCTACGAGCAGTACTTC. Amino acid sequence: CASSPSGGTYEQYF.